The source of this TCR beta chain is a study of blood T cell repertoires in COVID-19. Trimming left V 7 bases short and J 7 bases short, with 14 bases between. Germline V CDR1 and CDR2: MNHEY, SVGAGI. This CDR3 has 14 residues. A Seattle source enrolled patients during active infection and followed them longitudinally. As handled by the study authors: Amplification with reference gene primers provided the estimates of nucleated cell counts. Clones were read by immunoSEQ multiplex PCR, and TCRdb kept only the in-frame ones, dropping some. The V and J calls and clone size come from that table; D and trimming were worked out from the DNA. This sample has about 300,000 clones; approximately 84% occur once, and the top ten carry about 1.5%.

The receptor comes from a human donor with COVID-19, enrolled during active disease. The donor label of this sample is uncertain. The specimen sequenced was peripheral blood. The chain couples TRBV6-5 to TRBJ1-6; D is possibly TRBD1 (5 bases). CDR3 nucleotide sequence: TGTGCCAGCACCTTCCAGGGTCTCAATTCACCCCTCCACTTT. It encodes CASTFQGLNSPLHF.